This TCR beta chain was sequenced in a study of T cell repertoires in cytomegalovirus infection. As for the study in general: Evidence of both CMV infection and a matching HLA type came from public TCR beta signatures.

This clonotype was picked up many times. Its antigen is as yet unknown. The study, taken as a whole, reports: Summed frequency of public TCR beta families distinguished CMV carriers with the relevant HLA. Dominating the ex vivo response were HLA-C-restricted CMV-specific TCR beta clonotypes.

TCRdb recomputed calls from the reads with MiXCR, one row per CDR3 protein. Counted here are approximately 500,000 distinct CDR3 sequences, more than 15% occurring once; the ten biggest clones make up 20% to 30%. The CDR3 contains 14 residues. CDR1 is SGHAT, CDR2 FQNNGV, per germline. V dropped 4 bases and J dropped 2 bases, with 12 bases sitting between them. The sequence was obtained from a human donor in good health (CMV status not recorded). Some clones in this sample may be carry-over from other donors' samples. The source material was CD8+ T cells from PBMCs. This chain connects TRBV11-2 to TRBJ2-7; no firm D call. The CDR3 here is CASSSAGQTYEQYF. DNA for the CDR3: TGTGCCAGCAGCTCCGCCGGCCAGACCTACGAGCAGTACTTC.